This T cell receptor beta chain was observed in a study of a mutant IDH1 vaccine in newly diagnosed glioma. Study in general: Vaccination followed radiotherapy alone by 4-6 weeks, or accompanied temozolomide cycles. Standard pretreatment was either radiotherapy, temozolomide, or, for most, radiochemotherapy with temozolomide. Week 35 brought visit V12, which was followed by visit V13 at week 47.

Time point specified: week 35, safety follow-up. Every vaccination contained 300 ug of the mutant IDH1 20-mer peptide and was paired with topical imiquimod. Produced via immunoSEQ multiplex PCR; TCRdb's table is partial and in-frame only. Of around 32,000 clones in the sample, 82% were seen once. Worth noting for this clone: Its antigen is as yet unknown.

The CDR3 is made up of 14 amino acids. Trimming pared 5 bases from V and 2 bases from J, leaving 12 bases between. Looked up from germline, CDR1 is SEHNR and CDR2 is FQNEAQ (reference sequence). This specimen consisted of PBMCs, obtained from a glioma patient whose treatment included an IDH1 peptide vaccine. The receptor was isolated from a woman aged 18-30 years with glioma. This chain connects TRBV7-9 to TRBJ2-5, with a tentative D call TRBD1 (6 bases). In nucleotides, the CDR3 is TGTGCCAGCAGCCCACAGGGTGGTCAAGAGACCCAGTACTTC. It translates to CASSPQGGQETQYF.